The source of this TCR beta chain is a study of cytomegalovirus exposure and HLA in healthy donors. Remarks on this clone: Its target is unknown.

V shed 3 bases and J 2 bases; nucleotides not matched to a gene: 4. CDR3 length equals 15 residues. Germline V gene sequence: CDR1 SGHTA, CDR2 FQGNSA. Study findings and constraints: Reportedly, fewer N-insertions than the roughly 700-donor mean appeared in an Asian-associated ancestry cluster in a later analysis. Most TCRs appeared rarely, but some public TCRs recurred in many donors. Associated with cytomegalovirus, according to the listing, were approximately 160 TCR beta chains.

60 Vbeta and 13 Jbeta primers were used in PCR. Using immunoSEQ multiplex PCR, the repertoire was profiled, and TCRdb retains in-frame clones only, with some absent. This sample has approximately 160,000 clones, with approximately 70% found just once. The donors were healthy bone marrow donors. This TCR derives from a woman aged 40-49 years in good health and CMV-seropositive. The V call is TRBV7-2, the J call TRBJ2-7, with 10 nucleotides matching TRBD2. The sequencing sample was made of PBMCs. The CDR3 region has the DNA TGTGCCAGCAGCTTGAGCGGGGGGGCCCCCTACGAGCAGTACTTC. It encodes CASSLSGGAPYEQYF.